Presented here are 22 T cell receptor beta chains from one specimen sequenced in a study of T cells after yellow fever vaccination. TCRdb ran MiXCR on the 5' RACE reads and lists one entry per CDR3 protein. The sample lists roughly 400,000 distinct CDR3 sequences, about 17% occurring once. The specimen comprised PBMCs, sampled before the yellow fever booster vaccination. The receptors originated from a young man who received the YFV17D yellow fever vaccine.

The chain uses TRBV6-5 and TRBJ1-6; 7 nucleotides line up with TRBD1. V gave up 6 bases and J gave up 4 bases; unmatched junction bases: 9. CDR3 length: 16 amino acids. Germline-derived CDR1 and CDR2 are MNHEY and SVGAGI. Here the CDR3 DNA reads TGTGCCAGCAGCCGGGACAGAAAAACTTATAATTCACCCCTCCACTTT. This codes for CASSRDRKTYNSPLHF.

CDR3 nucleotides: TGCGCCAGCAGCTCCGGGACAGGGGTCGACCAAGAGACCCAGTACTTC. Residues: CASSSGTGVDQETQYF. V and J are TRBV5-1 and TRBJ2-5, with 10 bases that match TRBD1. Germline V gives CDR1 SGHRS, CDR2 YFSETQ. This CDR3 has 16 amino acids. V was pared by 3 bases and J by 0 bases, with 5 bases of the junction left unmatched.

The CDR3 coding sequence is TGTGCCAGCAGCGTAGGACCAGGGGGCCATGGGGAGCTGTTTTTT. This codes for CASSVGPGGHGELFF. The chain combines TRBV9 with TRBJ2-2; 8 bases are a match to TRBD1. The CDR3 runs to 15 residues. Germline V gene data show CDR1 as SGDLS and CDR2 as YYNGEE. Unmatched junction bases numbered 6, after V lost 0 bases and J lost 8 bases.

V gene TRBV7-6 combines with J gene TRBJ2-1, with D perhaps TRBD1 (5 bases). Trimming took 1 base from V and 8 from J, leaving 12 bases between them. The CDR3 loop spans 14 amino acids. In germline, CDR1 is SGHVS, CDR2 FNYEAQ. CDR3 coding DNA: TGTGCCAGCAGCTTAGGGCCCAGGGTCCATGAGCAGTTCTTC. Translating it yields CASSLGPRVHEQFF.

The gene calls are TRBV6-2 or TRBV6-3 and TRBJ2-5, with a possible D match to TRBD2 (5 bases). The V end was cut by 6 bases, the J end by 2 bases, with 19 bases between. The germline V gene encodes CDR1 MNHEY and CDR2 SVGEGT. This CDR3 has 16 amino acids. The CDR3 sequence is CASRNLRRGAQETQYF. The CDR3 nucleotides are TGTGCCAGCAGAAACCTACGACGGGGAGCACAAGAGACCCAGTACTTC.

The V and J genes are TRBV24-1 and TRBJ2-3, with no clear D. Germline assignment: CDR1 KGHDR and CDR2 SFDVKD. Trimming removed 1 base from V and 6 bases from J, with 10 bases in between. The CDR3 length is 14 residues. CDR3 loop: CATSDFGEADTQYF. The CDR3 coding sequence is TGTGCCACCAGTGATTTTGGGGAAGCGGATACGCAGTATTTT.

The V call is TRBV5-1, the J call TRBJ2-7; 7 positions match TRBD1. Germline CDR1 SGHRS, CDR2 YFSETQ. Unmatched junction bases numbered 5, after V lost 0 bases and J lost 2 bases. CDR3 length equals 15 residues. In nucleotides, the CDR3 is TGCGCCAGCAGCTTGGCACCGGGACAGCCCTACGAGCAGTACTTC. It translates to CASSLAPGQPYEQYF.

The chain links TRBV6-6 to TRBJ1-2; D is possibly TRBD1 (6 bases). Trimming left V 5 bases short and J 4 bases short, with 11 bases between. This CDR3 is built from 13 residues. CDR1 is MNHNY and CDR2 is SVGAGI in the germline V gene (reference sequence). The CDR3: CASSHRQAYGYTF. For the CDR3, the DNA is TGTGCCAGCAGTCACCGACAGGCCTATGGCTACACCTTC.

In DNA, the CDR3 is TGCGCCAGCAGCTTGGTGAGTCGGTCCTCTGGAAACACCATATATTTT. Translated, it gives CASSLVSRSSGNTIYF. The V call is TRBV5-1, the J call TRBJ1-3, with D unresolved. CDR1 and CDR2 (germline): SGHRS, YFSETQ. V dropped 0 bases and J dropped 0 bases, with 10 bases sitting between them. The CDR3 length is 16 residues.

The chain recombines TRBV6-6 with TRBJ2-7; possibly TRBD1 for D (6 bases). This CDR3 has 13 amino acids. Trimming took off 6 bases at V and 7 bases at J, with 16 bases between the two ends. Germline V gene sequence: CDR1 MNHNY, CDR2 SVGAGI (reference sequence). The CDR3: CASRSSGAGEQYF. DNA of the CDR3: TGTGCCAGCAGATCCTCAGGGGCAGGGGAGCAGTACTTC.

This clonotype was seen ten or more times. This rearrangement joins TRBV29-1 to TRBJ2-3, with TRBD2 identical over 14 bases. This CDR3 region has 15 residues. Germline-derived CDR1 and CDR2 are SQVTM and ANQGSEA. Trimming took 8 bases from V and 4 from J; bases not matched to a gene: 8. CDR3 sequence reads: CSLGLAGGSADTQYF. The DNA of the CDR3 is TGCAGCCTCGGACTAGCGGGGGGTTCCGCAGATACGCAGTATTTT.

This clonotype was recorded many times. This rearrangement joins TRBV7-2 to TRBJ2-3, with 10 nucleotides matching TRBD2. The CDR3 consists of 15 residues. Germline V CDR1 and CDR2: SGHTA, FQGNSA. With V trimmed by 3 bases and J by 8 bases, 8 bases remained unmatched. CDR3 coding DNA: TGTGCCAGCAGCTTCGGCAGCGGGGGGGCCGGTACGCAGTATTTT. Translating gives CASSFGSGGAGTQYF.

This CDR3 is CASSLAAMGQLLGEQYF. CDR3 coding DNA: TGTGCCAGCAGCTTGGCCGCGATGGGACAGTTGTTGGGCGAGCAGTACTTC. The rearrangement links TRBV5-5 to TRBJ2-7, with 7 positions matching TRBD1. The CDR3 is 17 amino acids. The trim removed 0 bases at V and 6 bases at J, leaving 15 bases unmatched. Germline V gives CDR1 SGHKS, CDR2 YYEKEE (reference sequence). Looking up the rest from reference TRBV5-5 and TRBJ2-7 gives the full variable domain: DAGVTQSPTHLIKTRGQQVTLRCSPISGHKSVSWYQQVLGQGPQFIFQYYEKEERGRGNFPDRFSARQFPNYSSELNVNALLLGDSALYLCASSLAAMGQLLGEQYFGPGTRLTVT.

Only a few counts were recorded for this clonotype. The J gene is TRBJ2-1, the V gene TRBV7-9; D might be TRBD1 or TRBD2, each matching 6 bases. The CDR3 spans 14 residues. V was trimmed by 1 base and J by 9 bases, leaving 13 bases between them. Germline-derived CDR1 and CDR2 are SEHNR and FQNEAQ (reference sequence). CDR3 sequence (DNA): TGTGCCAGCAGCTTAGGCCAGGGGCGGGGTGAGCAGTTCTTC. This sequence encodes CASSLGQGRGEQFF.

A few counts support this clonotype. This chain uses TRBV12-3 or TRBV12-4 with TRBJ2-4; D is undetermined. The V gene lost 6 bases and the J gene lost 0 bases, with 6 bases spanning the gap. The CDR3 is made up of 13 amino acids. The CDR3: CASRIGAKNIQYF. The CDR3 DNA reads TGTGCCAGCAGGATAGGAGCCAAAAACATTCAGTACTTC.

The chain has TRBV12-3 or TRBV12-4 and TRBJ2-3; D is ambiguous. Trimming cost V 5 bases and J 4 bases, with 19 bases left between them. The CDR3 contains 16 residues. The CDR3 bases are TGTGCCAGCAGTACGATGGCAGGTTCCTCGGCAGATACGCAGTATTTT. Residues: CASSTMAGSSADTQYF.

The chain is built from TRBV2 and TRBJ2-3, with D perhaps TRBD1 (5 bases). V lost 10 bases to trimming and J lost 6 bases, with 8 bases between them. The CDR3 sequence is 10 residues long. Germline lookup yields CDR1 SNHLY and CDR2 FYNNEI. The DNA for the CDR3 is TGTGCCACCTACAGGGATACGCAGTATTTT. Amino acids: CATYRDTQYF.

This clonotype showed up just a few times. The chain recombines TRBV30 with TRBJ1-6; D is unresolved. This CDR3 region has 11 residues. V dropped 4 bases and J dropped 17 bases, with 15 bases sitting between them. The germline V gene encodes CDR1 GTSNPN and CDR2 SVGIG (reference sequence). Here the CDR3 reads CAWTLGLHVHF. For the CDR3, the DNA is TGTGCCTGGACTCTCGGCCTCCATGTCCACTTT.

V is TRBV7-9 and J is TRBJ2-1; perhaps TRBD2 as D (5 bases). Between the trimmed V and J ends, which lost 4 bases and 6 bases, there was a span of 16 bases. CDR1 is SEHNR and CDR2 is FQNEAQ in the germline V gene (reference sequence). The CDR3 length is 15 residues. The CDR3 sequence: CASSSGSEGLNEQFF. In DNA form, the CDR3 reads TGTGCCAGCAGCTCGGGCTCTGAGGGTCTCAATGAGCAGTTCTTC.

The rearrangement uses TRBV5-1 and TRBJ2-3, with 9 bases fitting TRBD2. V lost 5 bases to trimming and J lost 6 bases; unmatched junction nucleotides: 10. In germline, CDR1 is SGHRS, CDR2 YFSETQ. The CDR3 is made up of 15 amino acids. Written as DNA, the CDR3 is TGCGCCAGCAGTTCCGGGGCGGGGGGGCAGGATACGCAGTATTTT. Translated, it gives CASSSGAGGQDTQYF.

This clonotype was counted between two and nine times. The chain has TRBV29-1 and TRBJ2-5; the match to TRBD2 covers 11 bases. The CDR3 sequence is 13 residues long. V dropped 2 bases and J dropped 5; count of bases not matched to a gene: 1. The germline V gene has CDR1 SQVTM and CDR2 ANQGSEA. The CDR3 sequence is CSVERTSGETQYF. DNA for the CDR3: TGCAGCGTTGAAAGGACTAGCGGGGAGACCCAGTACTTC.

The chain's CDR3 is CASSLEIEETQYF. Written as DNA, the CDR3 is TGTGCCAGCAGCTTGGAGATAGAAGAGACCCAGTACTTC. V gene TRBV5-6 combines with J gene TRBJ2-5, with unresolved D. Germline CDR1 SGHDT, CDR2 YYEEEE. The CDR3 loop spans 13 amino acids. Deletions cut 0 bases from V and 3 bases from J, with 6 bases between.